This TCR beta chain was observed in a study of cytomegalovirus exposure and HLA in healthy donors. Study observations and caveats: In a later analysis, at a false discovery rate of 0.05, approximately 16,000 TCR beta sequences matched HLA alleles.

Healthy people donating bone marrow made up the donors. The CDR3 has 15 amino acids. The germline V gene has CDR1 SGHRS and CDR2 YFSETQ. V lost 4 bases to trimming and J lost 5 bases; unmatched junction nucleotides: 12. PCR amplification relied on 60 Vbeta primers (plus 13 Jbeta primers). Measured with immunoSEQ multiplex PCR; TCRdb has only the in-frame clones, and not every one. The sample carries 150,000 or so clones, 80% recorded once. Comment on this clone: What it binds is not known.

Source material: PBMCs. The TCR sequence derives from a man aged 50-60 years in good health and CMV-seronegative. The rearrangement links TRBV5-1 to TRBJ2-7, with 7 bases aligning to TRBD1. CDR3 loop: CASSPGGGGLNEQYF. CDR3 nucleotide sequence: TGCGCCAGCAGCCCAGGGGGTGGAGGTCTAAACGAGCAGTACTTC.